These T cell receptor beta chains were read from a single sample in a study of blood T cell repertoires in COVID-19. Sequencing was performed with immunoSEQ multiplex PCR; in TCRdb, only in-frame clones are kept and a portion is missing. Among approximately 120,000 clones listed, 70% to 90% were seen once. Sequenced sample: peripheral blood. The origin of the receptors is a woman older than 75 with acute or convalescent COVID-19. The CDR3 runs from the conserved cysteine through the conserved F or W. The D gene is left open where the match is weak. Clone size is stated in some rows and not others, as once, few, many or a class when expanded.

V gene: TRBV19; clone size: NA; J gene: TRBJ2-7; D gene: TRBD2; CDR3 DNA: TGTGCCAGTAGTATCGGTCTAGCGGGAGGGTTCTCCTACGAGCAGTACTTC; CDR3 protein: CASSIGLAGGFSYEQYF
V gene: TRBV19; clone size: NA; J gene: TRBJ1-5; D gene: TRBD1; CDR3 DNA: TGTGCCAGTAGTATAACAGGGGGAGGCCTTCAGCCCCAGCATTTT; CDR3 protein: CASSITGGGLQPQHF
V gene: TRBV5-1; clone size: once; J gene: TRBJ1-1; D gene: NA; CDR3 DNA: TGCGCCAGCAGCTTTACACCAGGTGTGGGTGAAGCTTTCTTT; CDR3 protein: CASSFTPGVGEAFF
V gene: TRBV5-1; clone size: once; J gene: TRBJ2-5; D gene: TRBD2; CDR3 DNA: TGCGCCAGCAGCTTGGGGATCTCTAGCGGGAGAGAGACCCAGTACTTC; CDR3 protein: CASSLGISSGRETQYF
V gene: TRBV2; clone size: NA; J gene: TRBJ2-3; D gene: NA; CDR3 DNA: TGTGCCAGCAGTGTGGACTTCACAGATACGCAGTATTTT; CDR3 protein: CASSVDFTDTQYF
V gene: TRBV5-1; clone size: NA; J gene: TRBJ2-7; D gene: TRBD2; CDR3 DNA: TGCGCCAGCAGCTTGCCTAGCGGGAGTTACGAGCAGTACTTC; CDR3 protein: CASSLPSGSYEQYF
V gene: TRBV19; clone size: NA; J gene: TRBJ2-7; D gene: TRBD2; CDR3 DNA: TGTGCCAGTAGTATTTCGCGGGGGGGCTCTCGTTCCCAACCCTACGAGCAGTACTTC; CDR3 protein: CASSISRGGSRSQPYEQYF
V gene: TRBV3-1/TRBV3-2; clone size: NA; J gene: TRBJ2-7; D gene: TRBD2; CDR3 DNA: TGTGCCAGCAGCCCAGGTAGAACTAGCGGGGAGGAGTTC; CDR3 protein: CASSPGRTSGEEF
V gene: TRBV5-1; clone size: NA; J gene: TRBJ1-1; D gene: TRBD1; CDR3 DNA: TGCGCCAGCAGCTTCCGACAGGGGATGAACACTGAAGCTTTCTTT; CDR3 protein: CASSFRQGMNTEAFF
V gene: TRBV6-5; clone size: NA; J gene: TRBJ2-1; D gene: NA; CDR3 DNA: TGTGCCAGCAGTCGCCGACAGGTCGATGAGCAGTTCTTC; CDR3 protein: CASSRRQVDEQFF
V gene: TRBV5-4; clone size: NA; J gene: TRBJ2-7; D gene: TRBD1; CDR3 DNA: TGTGCCAGCAGCTTGAGTAGGGGGCCCTCCTACGAGCAGTACTTC; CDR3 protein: CASSLSRGPSYEQYF
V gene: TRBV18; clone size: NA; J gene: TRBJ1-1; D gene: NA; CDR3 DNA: TGTGCCAGCTCACCGGCAGGGATGGGGACTGAAGCTTTCTTT; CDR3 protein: CASSPAGMGTEAFF
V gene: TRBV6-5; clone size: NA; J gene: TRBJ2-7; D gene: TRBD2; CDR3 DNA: TGTGCCAGCAGTTACGCGGGAGACTACGAGCAGTACTTC; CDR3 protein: CASSYAGDYEQYF
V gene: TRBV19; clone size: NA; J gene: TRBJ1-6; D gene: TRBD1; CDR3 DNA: TGTGCCAGTAGTGGGGGGACAGGTGATTCACCCCTCCACTTT; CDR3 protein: CASSGGTGDSPLHF
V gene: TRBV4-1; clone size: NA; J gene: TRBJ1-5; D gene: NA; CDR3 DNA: TGCGCCAGCAGCCCCGACAGTCCCGGAAATCAGCCCCAGCATTTT; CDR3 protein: CASSPDSPGNQPQHF